Detailed here is one T cell receptor (beta chain). This specimen belongs to a study of blood T cell repertoires in COVID-19. In the study overall: Sites across the United States, Italy and Spain contributed samples from acute and convalescent COVID-19. Sources were T cells, B-cell-depleted T cells, or PBMCs; the material itself was cDNA or gDNA.

Per germline, CDR1 MDHEN and CDR2 SYDVKM. The CDR3 extends over 14 amino acids. V was pared by 5 bases and J by 9 bases, with 10 bases of the junction left unmatched. Authors' analysis steps: Reference gene primer amplification yielded estimated nucleated cell counts. Sequenced by immunoSEQ multiplex PCR; TCRdb stores in-frame clones only, minus some. That table furnishes V, J and clone size, whereas the DNA furnished D and trimming. The data show just over 300,000 clones, under 90% seen once. It was during active infection that Seattle patients were enrolled and then longitudinally followed. This sequence was found in a woman in her twenties or thirties with COVID-19, enrolled during active disease. The sequencing input was peripheral blood. The chain combines TRBV28 with TRBJ2-1, with 7 nucleotides matching TRBD1. CDR3 loop: CASSPWTGRSEQFF. CDR3 nucleotides: TGTGCCAGCAGTCCCTGGACAGGCCGGAGTGAGCAGTTCTTC.